This T cell receptor (beta chain) was captured in a study of cytotoxic CD8 clonotypes in ibrutinib-treated CLL. Study at large: The patients, around 10 relapsed/refractory and roughly 15 treatment-naive, included around 17 who were IGHV unmutated. Samples showed on average about 260,000 productive templates and roughly 90,000 productive rearrangements.

Sequencing used immunoSEQ multiplex PCR; TCRdb keeps in-frame clones, though not all of them. Counted here are some 200,000 clones, over 60% occurring once; the ten biggest clones make up under 15%. Whole-study results and caveats: Clonality increased at ibrutinib response and stayed stable in sustained remission. At progression, however, it fell back toward baseline. There were few public clonotypes, and on treatment they contracted or stayed stable.

Regarding this clone: Its antigen is currently unknown.

Germline lookup yields CDR1 SGHNT and CDR2 YYREEE (reference sequence). The CDR3 sequence is 12 residues long. Trimming removed 6 bases at V and 7 bases at J, with 11 bases between. The TCR originated in a human donor with chronic lymphocytic leukemia. Sample: PBMCs, taken after 24 months of ibrutinib treatment. The chain combines TRBV5-4 with TRBJ2-1, with no clear D. CDR3 in DNA: TGTGCCAGCATCAAAAGCACGAATGAGCAGTTCTTC. Translated, it gives CASIKSTNEQFF.